This T cell receptor beta chain was captured by sequencing in a study of shared clonotypes between healthy human individuals. As handled by the study authors: Quality scores were absent from the junction-only immunoSEQ sequences, so filtering differed. Some clones are missing from TCRdb's copy, which holds only in-frame ones; the method was immunoSEQ multiplex PCR. V, J and clone size are taken as reported in that table, and D and trimming were inferred from the DNA itself. The sample includes approximately 500,000 clones, approximately 95% of them seen just once. General observations from the study: Blood was the sole source, and tissue repertoires probably differ.

Healthy HIV-negative adults without recent acute infections or vaccinations served as donors. Adults of Caucasian background living in Nashville, Tennessee made up all donors. In its sample, this clone was seen once. Its specificity is not known. This clonotype was sampled from a woman between 25 and 40 years old in good health. Sequencing was done on a sample of naive CD4+ T cells sorted from blood. Specified subset: CD45RA+ positively selected.

This CDR3 reads CAISYSTNTEAFF. In nucleotides, the CDR3 is TGCGCCATCTCTTACAGCACCAACACTGAAGCTTTCTTT. The V call is TRBV10-2, the J call TRBJ1-1; the D is unclear. V lost 10 bases to trimming and J lost 2 bases, with 14 bases between them. Germline V gene data show CDR1 as WSHSY and CDR2 as SAAADI. The CDR3 extends over 13 amino acids.